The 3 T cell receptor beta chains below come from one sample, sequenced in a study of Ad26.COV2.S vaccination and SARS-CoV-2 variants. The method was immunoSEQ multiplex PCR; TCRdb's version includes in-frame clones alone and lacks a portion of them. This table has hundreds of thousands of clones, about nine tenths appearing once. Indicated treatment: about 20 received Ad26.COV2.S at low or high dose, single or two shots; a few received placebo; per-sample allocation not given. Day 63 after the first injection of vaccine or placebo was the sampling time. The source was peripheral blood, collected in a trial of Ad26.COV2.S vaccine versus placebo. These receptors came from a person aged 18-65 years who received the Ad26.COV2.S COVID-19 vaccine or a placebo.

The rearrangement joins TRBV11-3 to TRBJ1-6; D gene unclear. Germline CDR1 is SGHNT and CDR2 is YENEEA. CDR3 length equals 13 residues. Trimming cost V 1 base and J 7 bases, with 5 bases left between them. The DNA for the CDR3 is TGTGCCAGCAGCTTAGCTGGAAATTCACCCCTCCACTTT. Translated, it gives CASSLAGNSPLHF.

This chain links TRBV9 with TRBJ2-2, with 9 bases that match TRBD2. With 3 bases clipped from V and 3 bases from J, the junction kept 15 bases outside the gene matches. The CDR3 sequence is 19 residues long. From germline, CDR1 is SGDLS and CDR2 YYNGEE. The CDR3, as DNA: TGTGCCAGCAGCGCTTCTAGCCAGCGGGGGGCCGCCTACACCGGGGAGCTGTTTTTT. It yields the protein CASSASSQRGAAYTGELFF.

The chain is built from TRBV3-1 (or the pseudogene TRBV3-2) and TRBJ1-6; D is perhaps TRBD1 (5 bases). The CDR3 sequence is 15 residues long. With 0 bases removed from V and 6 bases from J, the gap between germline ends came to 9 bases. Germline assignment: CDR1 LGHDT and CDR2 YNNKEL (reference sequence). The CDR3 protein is CASSQDDRTNSPLHF. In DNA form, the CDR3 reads TGTGCCAGCAGCCAAGATGACAGAACTAATTCACCCCTCCACTTT.